This is a list of T cell receptor beta chains from one sample in a study of cytomegalovirus exposure and HLA in healthy donors. TCRdb's copy holds only in-frame clones and misses some; the assay was immunoSEQ multiplex PCR. The sample lists 180,000 or so clones; more than 70% were seen once. The specimen was PBMCs. The receptor set was obtained from a woman aged 40 to 50 in good health and CMV-seropositive. Both conserved end residues are part of each CDR3. A D gene is named only where the DNA matches it firmly. Not every row has a clone size; where given, it reads once, few, many or a size class.

15,TRBD1,TRBV29-1,TRBJ2-7,NA,CSVVFRDRVEYEQYF,TGCAGCGTAGTGTTCCGGGACAGGGTTGAGTACGAGCAGTACTTC
17,TRBD2,TRBV5-1,TRBJ2-1,NA,CASSLRGGPPPYNEQFF,TGCGCCAGCAGCTTGCGGGGAGGGCCTCCACCTTACAATGAGCAGTTCTTC
11,NA,TRBV7-9,TRBJ2-7,NA,CASSLGNEQYF,TGTGCCAGCAGCTTAGGTAACGAGCAGTACTTC
16,NA,TRBV13,TRBJ1-3,NA,CASSLGSATLQNTIYF,TGTGCCAGCAGCTTAGGTTCCGCAACGCTACAGAACACCATATATTTT
11,NA,TRBV4-1,TRBJ1-2,NA,CASSLGDGYTF,TGCGCCAGCAGTCTGGGAGATGGCTACACCTTC
18,TRBD1,TRBV14,TRBJ1-4,NA,CASSHNRQGAAANEKLFF,TGTGCCAGCAGCCACAACAGACAGGGGGCGGCTGCTAATGAAAAACTGTTTTTT
19,TRBD1,TRBV9,TRBJ1-1,NA,CASSVGQGAGFLGNTEAFF,TGTGCCAGCAGCGTCGGACAGGGGGCTGGATTTCTTGGGAACACTGAAGCTTTCTTT
12,TRBD2,TRBV6-6,TRBJ2-7,NA,CASSTGTSEQYF,TGTGCCAGCAGTACCGGGACTAGCGAGCAGTACTTC
16,TRBD1,TRBV4-1,TRBJ1-1,NA,CASSQDLRQGNTEAFF,TGCGCCAGCAGCCAAGATTTGCGACAGGGGAACACTGAAGCTTTCTTT
16,NA,TRBV4-3,TRBJ1-1,few,CASRPTWGGMNTEAFF,TGCGCCAGCAGGCCAACGTGGGGGGGTATGAACACTGAAGCTTTCTTT
15,TRBD1,TRBV5-1,TRBJ2-7,NA,CASSLTGQGFHEQYF,TGCGCCAGCAGCTTGACGGGACAGGGGTTCCACGAGCAGTACTTC
17,TRBD1,TRBV19,TRBJ1-5,NA,CATKRPGQGAGNQPQHF,TGTGCCACCAAGAGGCCGGGACAGGGCGCCGGTAATCAGCCCCAGCATTTT
15,NA,TRBV6-6,TRBJ1-1,NA,CASSFGGSGSTEAFF,TGTGCCAGCAGCTTTGGGGGGTCCGGGAGCACTGAAGCTTTCTTT
17,NA,TRBV21-1,TRBJ1-5,NA,CASSKSTERKGGQPQHF,TGTGCCAGCAGCAAAAGCACAGAGCGTAAAGGGGGACAGCCCCAGCATTTT
13,NA,TRBV5-6,TRBJ1-1,few,CASSLGERAEAFF,TGTGCCAGCAGCTTAGGGGAAAGAGCTGAAGCTTTCTTT
17,TRBD1,TRBV5-4,TRBJ2-7,NA,CASSSGQGGVSSYEQYF,TGTGCCAGCAGCTCGGGACAGGGAGGGGTCAGCTCCTACGAGCAGTACTTC
15,NA,TRBV19,TRBJ2-2,NA,CASSISAGVHGELFF,TGTGCCAGTAGTATATCGGCAGGGGTTCATGGGGAGCTGTTTTTT
14,NA,TRBV18,TRBJ1-4,NA,CASKDSRANEKLFF,TGTGCCAGCAAGGACAGCCGAGCTAATGAAAAACTGTTTTTT
13,TRBD1,TRBV5-1,TRBJ1-2,NA,CASSSGQAGGYTF,TGCGCCAGCAGCTCCGGACAGGCTGGCGGCTACACCTTC
17,TRBD1,TRBV23-1,TRBJ2-5,few,CASSPRIRDRGEETQYF,TGCGCCAGCAGTCCGCGAATAAGGGACAGGGGGGAAGAGACCCAGTACTTC